The sequence of this TCR beta chain was determined in a study of blood T cell repertoires in COVID-19. Background on the study: Acute and convalescent COVID-19 samples came from the United States, Italy and Spain. T cells, B-cell-depleted T cells, or PBMCs provided the cDNA or gDNA that served as material.

Germline V gene lookup returns CDR1 LGHDT and CDR2 YNNKEL (reference sequence). The CDR3 is made up of 18 amino acids. J gave up 1 base and V 5 bases, and 13 bases lay outside the gene matches. Original analysis: Amplification of reference gene primers was used by the study to estimate nucleated cell counts. Using immunoSEQ multiplex PCR, the repertoire was profiled, and TCRdb retains in-frame clones only, with some absent. For V, J and clone size, that table is used; D and trimming come from the DNA. Of 270,000 or so clones in the sample, around 86% were seen once. The specimen was peripheral blood. The sequence came from a human donor in a cohort sampled during active COVID-19. This rearrangement joins TRBV3-1 (or the pseudogene TRBV3-2) to TRBJ1-1, with TRBD1 identical over 10 bases. The CDR3 DNA reads TGTGCCAGCAGCAGACCGGGACAGGGGATCGGGTGGAACACTGAAGCTTTCTTT. Translation: CASSRPGQGIGWNTEAFF.